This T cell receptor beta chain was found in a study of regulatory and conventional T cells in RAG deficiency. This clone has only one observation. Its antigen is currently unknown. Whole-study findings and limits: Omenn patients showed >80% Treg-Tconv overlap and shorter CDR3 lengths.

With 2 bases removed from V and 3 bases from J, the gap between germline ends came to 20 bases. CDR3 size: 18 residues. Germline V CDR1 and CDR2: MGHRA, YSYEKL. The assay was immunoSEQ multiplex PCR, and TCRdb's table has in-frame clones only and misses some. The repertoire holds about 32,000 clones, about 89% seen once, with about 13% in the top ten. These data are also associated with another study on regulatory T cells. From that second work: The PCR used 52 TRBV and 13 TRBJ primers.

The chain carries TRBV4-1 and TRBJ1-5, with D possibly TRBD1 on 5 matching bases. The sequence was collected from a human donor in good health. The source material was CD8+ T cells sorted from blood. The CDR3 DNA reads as TGCGCCAGCAGCCAAATAATATCAGGGAGAAAGAACAATCAGCCCCAGCATTTT. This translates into CASSQIISGRKNNQPQHF.